These 32 T cell receptor beta chains originate from one sample sequenced in a study of blood T cell repertoires in COVID-19. Profiled with immunoSEQ multiplex PCR; TCRdb holds only in-frame clones, not every one. The sample has about 180,000 clones; 83% are singletons. Sequenced: peripheral blood. These TCRs come from a human donor in a cohort sampled during active COVID-19.

The chain has TRBV10-3 and TRBJ2-5; no clear D gene. Germline V gene sequence: CDR1 ENHRY, CDR2 SYGVKD. Trimming removed 3 bases from V and 6 bases from J, with 11 bases in between. The CDR3 consists of 13 residues. The chain's CDR3 is CAISDSLGKTQYF. CDR3 sequence (DNA): TGTGCCATCAGTGACAGTCTTGGTAAGACCCAGTACTTC.

This sequence joins TRBV2 and TRBJ1-5, with D unclear. The CDR3 extends over 14 amino acids. Trimming cost V 3 bases and J 0 bases, with 6 bases left between them. From germline, CDR1 is SNHLY and CDR2 FYNNEI. CDR3 DNA: TGTGCCAGCAGTGACAGTCATAGCAATCAGCCCCAGCATTTT. Amino acid sequence: CASSDSHSNQPQHF.

This clone appeared a single time. J is TRBJ2-7 and V is TRBV27; TRBD2 is a possible D gene (5 bases). V lost 5 bases and J 5 bases, leaving 19 bases between the germline ends. The CDR3 covers 15 residues. The germline CDR1 and CDR2 sequences are MNHEY and SMNVEV (reference sequence). CDR3 in amino acids: CASSPLRRQDHEQYF. The CDR3 DNA sequence: TGTGCCAGCAGTCCCCTTCGGAGGCAGGACCACGAGCAGTACTTC.

The CDR3 region has the DNA TGCGCCAGCAGCTCGACTGGTGGAGGGAAACCCTACAATGAGCAGTTCTTC. As protein: CASSSTGGGKPYNEQFF. This chain connects TRBV5-1 to TRBJ2-1; possibly TRBD2 for D (6 bases). The V end lost 3 bases, the J end lost 2 bases, and 18 bases lay between the germline ends. CDR1 is SGHRS, CDR2 YFSETQ, per germline. The CDR3 contains 17 residues. Full variable domain (missing parts from reference TRBV5-1 and TRBJ2-1): KAGVTQTPRYLIKTRGQQVTLSCSPISGHRSVSWYQQTPGQGLQFLFEYFSETQRNKGNFPGRFSGRQFSNSRSEMNVSTLELGDSALYLCASSSTGGGKPYNEQFFGPGTRLTVL.

This chain joins TRBV19 and TRBJ1-5; D uncertain. CDR1 and CDR2 (germline): LNHDA, SQIVND (reference sequence). This CDR3 comprises 13 residues. V was cut by 7 bases and J by 2 bases, with 9 bases left in between. The chain's CDR3 is CASTYGGNQPQHF. The CDR3 DNA reads TGTGCCAGTACCTATGGTGGCAATCAGCCCCAGCATTTT.

The chain couples TRBV3-1 (or the pseudogene TRBV3-2) to TRBJ2-7, with D possibly TRBD2 on 6 matching bases. The V end was cut by 0 bases, the J end by 0 bases, with 15 bases between. Germline CDR1 reads LGHDT; CDR2 reads YNNKEL (reference sequence). This CDR3 has 17 residues. The CDR3 nucleotides are TGTGCCAGCAGCCAAGATGCGGCGGGGAGAATCTCCTACGAGCAGTACTTC. This sequence encodes CASSQDAAGRISYEQYF.

This chain links TRBV4-1 with TRBJ2-5; no reliable D call. Germline values: CDR1 MGHRA, CDR2 YSYEKL. V was clipped by 1 base and J by 3 bases, with 18 bases between them. The CDR3 covers 17 residues. DNA for the CDR3: TGCGCCAGCAGCCAAGCTGCTATGGGCCACGCCGAAGAGACCCAGTACTTC. It is translated as CASSQAAMGHAEETQYF.

The V and J genes are TRBV11-2 and TRBJ1-2, with 9 bases fitting TRBD1. Germline lookup yields CDR1 SGHAT and CDR2 FQNNGV. CDR3 length equals 15 residues. Trimming at V came to 5 bases and at J to 7 bases, leaving 11 bases not matched to a gene. CDR3 residues: CASSPRTGAKGGYTF. Here the CDR3 DNA reads TGTGCCAGCAGCCCCAGGACAGGGGCGAAGGGTGGCTACACCTTC.

The chain carries TRBV9 and TRBJ1-1, with 9 bases identical to TRBD1. Trimming removed 3 bases from V and 1 base from J; junction bases left unmatched: 4. The CDR3 is 15 amino acids. The germline CDR1 and CDR2 sequences are SGDLS and YYNGEE. The CDR3 DNA reads TGTGCCAGCAGCGCAACAGGGGGCGGGAACACTGAAGCTTTCTTT. Translating it yields CASSATGGGNTEAFF. Variable domain in full (rest from reference TRBV9 and TRBJ1-1): DSGVTQTPKHLITATGQRVTLRCSPRSGDLSVYWYQQSLDQGLQFLIQYYNGEERAKGNILERFSAQQFPDLHSELNLSSLELGDSALYFCASSATGGGNTEAFFGQGTRLTVV.

The chain joins TRBV19 to TRBJ2-7, with 11 bases lining up with TRBD2. This CDR3 region has 16 residues. The germline V gene has CDR1 LNHDA and CDR2 SQIVND (reference sequence). The V and J ends lost 4 bases and 8 bases, in that order; junction bases with no gene match: 13. CDR3 DNA: TGTGCCAGTAGTACCCCGGGGGGGACTAGCGGTCTGAAGCAGTACTTC. Its translation is CASSTPGGTSGLKQYF.

The CDR3 spells CASSLGRGGSPLHF. For the CDR3, the DNA is TGTGCCAGCAGTTTAGGGAGGGGTGGGTCACCCCTCCACTTT. This sequence joins TRBV3-1 (or the pseudogene TRBV3-2) and TRBJ1-6; TRBD1 might be the D (5 bases). Looked up from germline, CDR1 is LGHDT and CDR2 is YNNKEL (reference sequence). V was shortened by 6 bases and J by 10 bases, with 16 bases between the two germline ends. The CDR3 consists of 14 residues.

The chain is built from TRBV28 and TRBJ1-6; no clear D. Trimming left V 5 bases short and J 8 bases short, with 4 bases between. CDR3 length equals 11 residues. Germline CDR1 MDHEN, CDR2 SYDVKM. This CDR3 is CASSQYSPLHF. The CDR3 region has the DNA TGTGCCAGCAGTCAGTATTCACCCCTCCACTTT.

This chain joins TRBV5-6 and TRBJ1-2; 9 nucleotides align to TRBD1. The CDR3 has 14 residues. CDR1 and CDR2 from the germline V gene are SGHDT and YYEEEE. With 4 bases clipped from V and 4 bases from J, the junction kept 5 bases outside the gene matches. The CDR3 DNA is TGTGCCAGCAGCACCGGGACAGGGATCTATGGCTACACCTTC. Its protein is CASSTGTGIYGYTF. The full variable domain, with the rest looked up from reference TRBV5-6 and TRBJ1-2, is DAGVTQSPTHLIKTRGQQVTLRCSPKSGHDTVSWYQQALGQGPQFIFQYYEEEERQRGNFPDRFSGHQFPNYSSELNVNALLLGDSALYLCASSTGTGIYGYTFGSGTRLTVV.

V is TRBV2 and J is TRBJ2-1; a weak D match, TRBD1 (5 bases). The V end lost 4 bases, the J end lost 3 bases, and 7 bases lay between the germline ends. CDR1 is SNHLY and CDR2 is FYNNEI in the germline V gene. The length of the CDR3 is 13 residues. The CDR3 is CASSADSYNEQFF. The DNA for the CDR3 is TGTGCCAGCAGTGCTGACAGCTACAATGAGCAGTTCTTC.

CDR3 sequence (DNA): TGTGCCAGTAGGCCTACAGGGGGCCCAGGGGCCAACGTCCTGACTTTC. This codes for CASRPTGGPGANVLTF. The gene calls are TRBV19 and TRBJ2-6, with 9 bases that match TRBD1. After removal of 6 bases from V and 4 bases from J, the junction contained 7 bases not matched to a gene. The CDR3 length is 16 residues. CDR1 and CDR2 (germline): LNHDA, SQIVND (reference sequence). The variable domain in full, completed from reference TRBV19 and TRBJ2-6, reads DGGITQSPKYLFRKEGQNVTLSCEQNLNHDAMYWYRQDPGQGLRLIYYSQIVNDFQKGDIAEGYSVSREKKESFPLTVTSAQKNPTAFYLCASRPTGGPGANVLTFGAGSRLTVL.

Here the CDR3 DNA reads TGCGCCAGCAGCCCGGAGGGACCAAGATCTGGGGCCAACGTCCTGACTTTC. Translation: CASSPEGPRSGANVLTF. V usage is TRBV5-1 and J usage is TRBJ2-6; D might be TRBD2 (6 bases). Trimming pared 4 bases from V and 1 base from J, leaving 15 bases between. The CDR3 runs to 17 residues. Per the germline V gene, CDR1 is SGHRS and CDR2 is YFSETQ.

V is TRBV2 and J is TRBJ2-3; D not certain. The CDR3 runs 9 residues. Deletions cut 10 bases from V and 5 bases from J, with 4 bases between. Germline lookup yields CDR1 SNHLY and CDR2 FYNNEI. DNA of the CDR3: TGTGCCACCGGAGATACGCAGTATTTT. Translating gives CATGDTQYF.

This chain joins TRBV4-3 and TRBJ1-5, with TRBD1 matching 8 bases. Unmatched junction bases numbered 4, after V lost 3 bases and J lost 3 bases. The CDR3 has 15 amino acids. Germline CDR1 LGHNA, CDR2 YSLEER. In nucleotides, the CDR3 is TGCGCCAGCAGCCACGACAGGGGTCCCAATCAGCCCCAGCATTTT. Translating gives CASSHDRGPNQPQHF.

J is TRBJ1-4 and V is TRBV6-5, with D perhaps matching TRBD1 (6 bases). Germline CDR1 is MNHEY and CDR2 is SVGAGI. CDR3 length: 14 residues. V lost 6 bases to trimming and J lost 6 bases, with 14 bases between them. CDR3 bases: TGTGCCAGCAGCCCCGGACAGCACTATGAAAAACTGTTTTTT. Its protein product is CASSPGQHYEKLFF.

The genes are TRBV7-6 and TRBJ1-2; TRBD1 might be the D (5 bases). With 6 bases removed from V and 4 bases from J, the gap between germline ends came to 15 bases. Per germline, CDR1 SGHVS and CDR2 FNYEAQ. This CDR3 spans 14 amino acids. This CDR3 is CASSSGRVGYGYTF. The CDR3 DNA reads TGTGCCAGCAGTTCAGGGAGGGTAGGCTATGGCTACACCTTC.

Written as DNA, the CDR3 is TGTGCCACCAGTGAGTGGGGACTAGCGCCTTCGGGCACAGATACGCAGTATTTT. Protein product: CATSEWGLAPSGTDTQYF. The genes are TRBV24-1 and TRBJ2-3; 10 bases align to TRBD2. Trimming cost V 4 bases and J 1 base; bases outside gene matches: 10. The length of the CDR3 is 18 residues. Germline V gene data show CDR1 as KGHDR and CDR2 as SFDVKD.

This chain links TRBV7-2 with TRBJ1-1, with 7 bases lining up with TRBD1. This CDR3 spans 14 amino acids. Germline V gives CDR1 SGHTA, CDR2 FQGNSA. With 5 bases clipped from V and 5 bases from J, the junction kept 8 bases outside the gene matches. The chain's CDR3 is CASSPQGGRTEAFF. The CDR3 DNA reads TGTGCCAGCAGCCCCCAGGGGGGTCGGACTGAAGCTTTCTTT.

CDR3 DNA sequence: TGTGCCAGCAGCTTGCGACTAGCGGGAGGAGGGGAGGAGACCCAGTACTTC. Translation gives CASSLRLAGGGEETQYF. The chain joins TRBV11-3 to TRBJ2-5; 13 bases are a match to TRBD2. CDR3 length: 17 residues. Per the germline V gene, CDR1 is SGHNT and CDR2 is YENEEA. The J segment lost 5 bases and the V segment lost 3 bases, leaving 9 bases of the junction unmatched.

The V gene is TRBV6-5, the J gene TRBJ2-1; 10 positions agree with TRBD2. The CDR3 runs 14 residues. V was clipped by 6 bases and J by 7 bases; unmatched bases: 6. CDR1 is MNHEY, CDR2 SVGAGI, per germline. DNA for the CDR3: TGTGCCAGCAGCGGACTAGCGGATTGGAATGAGCAGTTCTTC. The encoded protein is CASSGLADWNEQFF.

The V call is TRBV6-6, the J call TRBJ2-7, with 8 bases lining up with TRBD1. V gave up 6 bases and J gave up 3 bases; unmatched junction bases: 4. The germline gives CDR1 MNHNY, CDR2 SVGAGI (reference sequence). The length of the CDR3 is 13 residues. CDR3 in DNA: TGTGCCAGCAGCTCGACAGGGGACTACGAGCAGTACTTC. It specifies CASSSTGDYEQYF.

This clone came up once. The chain recombines TRBV10-3 with TRBJ2-3; TRBD2 agrees at 9 bases. Germline CDR1 and CDR2: ENHRY and SYGVKD. V shed 6 bases, J shed 2 bases, and the junction held 3 bases outside the gene matches. CDR3 length: 14 residues. As DNA, the CDR3 is TGTGCCATCAGCCTGGGACTAGCCACAGATACGCAGTATTTT. It yields the protein CAISLGLATDTQYF.

The table lists this clone with a count of one. The J gene is TRBJ2-3, the V gene TRBV7-3; D remains ambiguous. Between the trimmed V and J ends, which lost 5 bases and 2 bases, there was a span of 11 bases. The CDR3 spans 14 residues. Germline values: CDR1 SGHTA, CDR2 FQGTGA. The CDR3 DNA reads as TGTGCCAGCAGCGTTGGCGGTCTCACAGATACGCAGTATTTT. Its protein is CASSVGGLTDTQYF.

The J gene is TRBJ2-7, the V gene TRBV7-9; D may be TRBD2 (6 bases). Trimming took off 2 bases at V and 6 bases at J, with 17 bases between the two ends. This CDR3 spans 15 amino acids. Germline CDR1 reads SEHNR; CDR2 reads FQNEAQ (reference sequence). The CDR3 protein is CASSLSGGWTTEQYF. In DNA form, the CDR3 reads TGTGCCAGCAGCTTATCCGGGGGATGGACTACCGAGCAGTACTTC.

This clone was seen once. The chain carries TRBV18 and TRBJ1-1; TRBD1 might be the D (6 bases). Trimming removed 4 bases from V and 5 bases from J, with 11 bases in between. CDR3 length: 13 amino acids. Looked up from germline, CDR1 is KGHSH and CDR2 is LQKENI. CDR3: CASSLDRTTEAFF. The CDR3 nucleotides are TGTGCCAGCTCACTTGACAGGACTACTGAAGCTTTCTTT.

V usage is TRBV24-1 and J usage is TRBJ2-1; 9 nucleotides agree with TRBD1. The V segment lost 9 bases and the J segment 7 bases; nucleotides outside the gene matches: 9. Germline-derived CDR1 and CDR2 are KGHDR and SFDVKD. The length of the CDR3 is 14 residues. CDR3 in amino acids: CATQGQGGINEQFF. CDR3 in DNA: TGTGCCACCCAGGGACAGGGAGGTATTAATGAGCAGTTCTTC.

J is TRBJ1-2 and V is TRBV4-3; D not certain. Per germline, CDR1 LGHNA and CDR2 YSLEER. Trimming shortened V by 0 bases and J by 5 bases, and 10 bases separated the two germline ends. This CDR3 region has 14 residues. CDR3 region: CASSQEGWQYGYTF. CDR3 DNA sequence: TGCGCCAGCAGCCAAGAGGGCTGGCAATATGGCTACACCTTC.

The chain combines TRBV3-1 (or the pseudogene TRBV3-2) with TRBJ2-5, with 13 bases matching TRBD2. Germline V gene lookup returns CDR1 LGHDT and CDR2 YNNKEL (reference sequence). The CDR3 is 17 residues long. Trimming removed 1 base from V and 6 bases from J; junction bases left unmatched: 8. The CDR3 sequence: CASSQAPLAGGRKTQYF. The CDR3 DNA sequence: TGTGCCAGCAGCCAAGCCCCACTAGCGGGGGGGCGTAAGACCCAGTACTTC.